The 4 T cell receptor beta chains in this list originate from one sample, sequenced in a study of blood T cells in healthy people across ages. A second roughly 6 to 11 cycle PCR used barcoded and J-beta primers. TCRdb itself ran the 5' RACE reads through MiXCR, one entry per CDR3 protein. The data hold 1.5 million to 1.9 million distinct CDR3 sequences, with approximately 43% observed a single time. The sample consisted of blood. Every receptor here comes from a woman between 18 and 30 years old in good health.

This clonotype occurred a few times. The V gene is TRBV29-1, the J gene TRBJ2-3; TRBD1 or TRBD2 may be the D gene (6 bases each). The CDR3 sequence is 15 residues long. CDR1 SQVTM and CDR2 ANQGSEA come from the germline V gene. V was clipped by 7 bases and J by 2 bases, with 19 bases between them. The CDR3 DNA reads TGCAGCGCCCTGGGGGGCTTTGCCATCACAGATACGCAGTATTTT. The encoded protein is CSALGGFAITDTQYF.

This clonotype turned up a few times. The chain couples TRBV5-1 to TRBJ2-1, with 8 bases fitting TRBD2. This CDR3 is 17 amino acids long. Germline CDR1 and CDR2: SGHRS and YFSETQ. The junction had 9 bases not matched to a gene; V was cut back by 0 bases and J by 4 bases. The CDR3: CASSLVAGSSAYNEQFF. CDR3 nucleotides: TGCGCCAGCAGCTTGGTAGCGGGGTCTTCGGCATACAATGAGCAGTTCTTC.

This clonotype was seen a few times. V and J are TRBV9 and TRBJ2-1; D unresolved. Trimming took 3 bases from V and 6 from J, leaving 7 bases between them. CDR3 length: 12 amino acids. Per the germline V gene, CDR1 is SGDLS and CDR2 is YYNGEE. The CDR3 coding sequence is TGTGCCAGCAGCGCAGCGAGCAATGAGCAGTTCTTC. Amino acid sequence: CASSAASNEQFF.

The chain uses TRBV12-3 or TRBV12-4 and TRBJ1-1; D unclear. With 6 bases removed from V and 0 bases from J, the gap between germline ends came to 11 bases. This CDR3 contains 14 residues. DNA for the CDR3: TGTGCCAGCAGACTCGAGCGGATGAACACTGAAGCTTTCTTT. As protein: CASRLERMNTEAFF.